This T cell receptor beta chain is from a study of blood T cell repertoires in COVID-19. Across the whole study: The United States, Italy and Spain supplied acute and convalescent COVID-19 samples.

Generated by immunoSEQ multiplex PCR, the TCRdb table keeps only in-frame clones and is missing some. This sample has a few hundred thousand clones, with about 92% found just once. Participants came from fewer than 25 US areas, aged about 18 to 100 years. Participants reported their clinical history, and cohort assignment relied on those reports. This CDR3 has 13 amino acids. Trimming left V 3 bases short and J 5 bases short, with 8 bases between. From germline, CDR1 is SGDLS and CDR2 YYNGEE. Sequenced material: PBMCs or T cells enriched from blood (not recorded which). The gene calls are TRBV9 and TRBJ2-2, with D perhaps matching TRBD2 (5 bases). The sequence came from a woman aged 25 to 39 who had recovered from COVID-19. CDR3 sequence (DNA): TGTGCCAGCAGCGCAGAGGGTACCGGGGAGCTGTTTTTT. Its translation is CASSAEGTGELFF.